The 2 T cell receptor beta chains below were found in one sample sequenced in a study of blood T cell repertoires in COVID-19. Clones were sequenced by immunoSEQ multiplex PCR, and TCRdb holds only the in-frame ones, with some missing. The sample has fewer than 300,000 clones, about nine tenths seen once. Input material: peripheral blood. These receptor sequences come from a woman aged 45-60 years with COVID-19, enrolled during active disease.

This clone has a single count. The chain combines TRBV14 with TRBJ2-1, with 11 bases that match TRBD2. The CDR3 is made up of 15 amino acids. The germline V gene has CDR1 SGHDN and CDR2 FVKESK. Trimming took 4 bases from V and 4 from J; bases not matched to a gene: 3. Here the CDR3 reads CASSRLAGPYNEQFF. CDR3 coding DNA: TGTGCCAGCAGCCGACTAGCGGGGCCTTACAATGAGCAGTTCTTC.

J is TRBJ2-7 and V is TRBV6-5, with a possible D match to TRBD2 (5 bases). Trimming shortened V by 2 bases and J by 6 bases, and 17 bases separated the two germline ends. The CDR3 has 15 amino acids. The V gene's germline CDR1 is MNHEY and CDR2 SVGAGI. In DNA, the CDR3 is TGTGCCAGCAGTTACGAGGGCCTCTTCAGCGGCGAGCAGTACTTC. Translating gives CASSYEGLFSGEQYF.